This TCR beta chain was observed in a study of T-cell memory formation after mild COVID-19. At the level of the study: TCR clusters were mostly donor specific.

Per the germline V gene, CDR1 is SGHTA and CDR2 is FQGNSA. Unmatched junction bases numbered 5, after V lost 5 bases and J lost 8 bases. The CDR3 length is 12 residues. This clonotype appeared a few times. Its target is not known. TCRdb itself ran the 5' RACE reads through MiXCR, one entry per CDR3 protein. The data show 130,000 to 150,000 distinct CDR3 sequences, roughly 21% seen once. Findings and caveats of the study: Some responding clones appeared in pre-infection memory, suggesting cross-reactive memory joined. Contracting clones localized mainly to CM and EM when CD4+ and mainly to EMRA when CD8+.

The source material was PBMCs or a T cell subset sorted from them (not recorded which). This sequence originates from an adult woman who had mild COVID-19 (a few samples of this study predate the infection). Cell type and time point are not known. The chain employs TRBV7-2 and TRBJ1-2; 7 bases agree with TRBD1. The CDR3: CASSPTGNGYTF. The CDR3 DNA reads TGTGCCAGCAGCCCGACAGGGAACGGCTACACCTTC.